The 20 T cell receptor beta chains reported below all come from one sample, sequenced in a study of cytomegalovirus exposure and HLA in healthy donors. Primers for the PCR totalled 60 Vbeta and 13 Jbeta. Libraries were prepared by immunoSEQ multiplex PCR; TCRdb keeps only in-frame clonotypes and omits some of them. The sample holds approximately 190,000 clones, approximately 80% seen once. Specimen: PBMCs. Every receptor here comes from a man aged 40-50 years in good health and CMV-seropositive.

The chain uses TRBV7-8 and TRBJ2-7; D might be TRBD2 (6 bases). Germline V lookup: CDR1 SGHVS, CDR2 FQNEAQ. The CDR3 length is 16 residues. Trimming removed 5 bases at V and 3 bases at J, with 20 bases between. CDR3 loop: CASSDRDSRRGYEQYF. The CDR3 DNA follows: TGTGCCAGCAGCGACCGGGACTCTAGGCGGGGCTACGAGCAGTACTTC.

This clone turned up a few times. This chain connects TRBV7-9 to TRBJ1-1; D uncertain. Trimming left V 5 bases short and J 1 base short, with 2 bases between. Germline V CDR1 and CDR2: SEHNR, FQNEAQ (reference sequence). The CDR3 is 11 amino acids. The chain's CDR3 is CASSRNTEAFF. The CDR3 nucleotides read TGTGCCAGCAGCCGGAACACTGAAGCTTTCTTT.

The genes are TRBV19 and TRBJ1-4, with TRBD1 matching over 7 bases. Germline CDR1 reads LNHDA; CDR2 reads SQIVND (reference sequence). The CDR3 sequence is 15 residues long. V shed 4 bases, J shed 5 bases, and the junction held 7 bases outside the gene matches. CDR3 sequence (DNA): TGTGCCAGTAGTAACGCCGGGACAGTCAATGAAAAACTGTTTTTT. Translation gives CASSNAGTVNEKLFF.

V and J are TRBV10-3 and TRBJ2-3; perhaps TRBD1 as D (6 bases). V lost 11 bases and J 6 bases, leaving 15 bases between the germline ends. This CDR3 is built from 12 residues. CDR1 is ENHRY and CDR2 is SYGVKD in the germline V gene. In nucleotides, the CDR3 is TGTGCCGCAGGGGCCGATGAGGATACGCAGTATTTT. The encoded protein is CAAGADEDTQYF.

The sample holds one count of this clone. The gene calls are TRBV7-9 and TRBJ2-7, with 10 bases identical to TRBD1. V was clipped by 3 bases and J by 1 base; unmatched bases: 3. This CDR3 contains 15 residues. Germline values: CDR1 SEHNR, CDR2 FQNEAQ (reference sequence). The CDR3 DNA reads TGTGCCAGCAGCTTTCAGGACAGGGGGTCCTACGAGCAGTACTTC. This encodes CASSFQDRGSYEQYF.

The V call is TRBV5-1, the J call TRBJ1-2; D possibly corresponds to TRBD1 (5 bases). CDR3 size: 13 residues. Germline lookup yields CDR1 SGHRS and CDR2 YFSETQ. Trimming cost V 4 bases and J 4 bases, with 11 bases left between them. In nucleotides, the CDR3 is TGCGCCAGCAGCGGCGACAGCTCCTATGGCTACACCTTC. Protein sequence: CASSGDSSYGYTF.

The rearrangement links TRBV15 to TRBJ1-2, with D maybe TRBD1 (6 bases). The germline gives CDR1 LNHNV, CDR2 YYDKDF (reference sequence). V lost 4 bases and J lost 7, with 13 bases in between. CDR3 length: 13 amino acids. CDR3 loop: CATSIRGASGYTF. CDR3 nucleotides: TGTGCCACCAGCATCAGGGGTGCCTCTGGCTACACCTTC.

V gene TRBV7-2 combines with J gene TRBJ2-7; TRBD2 might be the D (6 bases). Germline V CDR1 and CDR2: SGHTA, FQGNSA. This CDR3 spans 16 amino acids. V was cut by 1 base and J by 2 bases, with 15 bases left in between. The DNA for the CDR3 is TGTGCCAGCAGCTTAGGGTCGGGAGTTATACCCTACGAGCAGTACTTC. This encodes CASSLGSGVIPYEQYF.

CDR3 in amino acids: CASSPGTSGRQTQYF. CDR3 DNA: TGCGCCAGCAGCCCAGGGACTAGCGGGCGACAAACCCAGTACTTC. This chain uses TRBV5-1 with TRBJ2-5; 12 bases line up with TRBD2. Germline-derived CDR1 and CDR2 are SGHRS and YFSETQ. Losses at the gene ends were 4 bases for V and 8 bases for J; bases not matched to a gene: 9. The CDR3 extends over 15 amino acids. Drawing the rest from reference TRBV5-1 and TRBJ2-5, the complete variable domain is KAGVTQTPRYLIKTRGQQVTLSCSPISGHRSVSWYQQTPGQGLQFLFEYFSETQRNKGNFPGRFSGRQFSNSRSEMNVSTLELGDSALYLCASSPGTSGRQTQYFGPGTRLLVL.

The chain couples TRBV5-1 to TRBJ2-7; 7 bases are a match to TRBD1. The CDR3 is made up of 16 amino acids. Germline CDR1 SGHRS, CDR2 YFSETQ. V gave up 4 bases and J gave up 2 bases; unmatched junction bases: 12. CDR3 amino acids: CASSTGRDRITYEQYF. The CDR3 DNA sequence: TGCGCCAGCAGCACAGGACGGGACAGAATCACCTACGAGCAGTACTTC.

The chain joins TRBV6-6 to TRBJ1-2, with D perhaps matching TRBD1 (5 bases). Germline V CDR1 and CDR2: MNHNY, SVGAGI (reference sequence). V shed 2 bases and J shed 8 bases, with 15 bases lying between them. This CDR3 region has 14 residues. CDR3: CASSYRGGTDGYTF. The CDR3 region has the DNA TGTGCCAGCAGTTACAGGGGAGGGACGGACGGCTACACCTTC.

V is TRBV5-1 and J is TRBJ1-4; D gene unclear. CDR3 length: 15 amino acids. V was trimmed by 0 bases and J by 1 base, leaving 7 bases between them. Germline V gives CDR1 SGHRS, CDR2 YFSETQ. The CDR3 sequence: CASSLGTGTNEKLFF. The CDR3 nucleotides are TGCGCCAGCAGCTTGGGTACGGGAACTAATGAAAAACTGTTTTTT.

This clone has a single count. V and J are TRBV28 and TRBJ2-7, with TRBD1 matching 8 bases. The V segment lost 5 bases and the J segment 3 bases; nucleotides outside the gene matches: 3. The germline V gene encodes CDR1 MDHEN and CDR2 SYDVKM. The length of the CDR3 is 13 residues. This CDR3 is CASSGQGNYEQYF. DNA of the CDR3: TGTGCCAGCAGTGGACAGGGCAACTACGAGCAGTACTTC. Full variable domain (outside the CDR3, taken from reference TRBV28 and TRBJ2-7): DVKVTQSSRYLVKRTGEKVFLECVQDMDHENMFWYRQDPGLGLRLIYFSYDVKMKEKGDIPEGYSVSREKKERFSLILESASTNQTSMYLCASSGQGNYEQYFGPGTRLTVT.

This clone has only a few counts. This chain links TRBV4-1 with TRBJ1-2; D is unclear. The V gene's germline CDR1 is MGHRA and CDR2 YSYEKL. The CDR3 has 15 residues. Trimming took 0 bases from V and 0 from J, leaving 8 bases between them. The DNA of the CDR3 is TGCGCCAGCAGCCAAGAAATCACGGCTAACTATGGCTACACCTTC. It codes for CASSQEITANYGYTF.

This clone was counted a few times. V is TRBV7-2 and J is TRBJ2-1, with 8 bases aligning to TRBD2. The CDR3 has 18 residues. Germline V CDR1 and CDR2: SGHTA, FQGNSA. J lost 1 base, V lost 1 base, and 9 bases had no gene match. The CDR3 protein is CASSLELSGVGSYNEQFF. The CDR3 nucleotides are TGTGCCAGCAGCTTAGAGCTTAGCGGGGTGGGTTCCTACAATGAGCAGTTCTTC.

V is TRBV15 and J is TRBJ1-5; D gene unclear. Germline V gives CDR1 LNHNV, CDR2 YYDKDF (reference sequence). V was shortened by 3 bases and J by 3 bases, with 9 bases between the two germline ends. CDR3 length equals 14 residues. In nucleotides, the CDR3 is TGTGCCACCAGCAGGAGGGTTACCAATCAGCCCCAGCATTTT. Amino acid sequence: CATSRRVTNQPQHF.

The chain is built from TRBV6-5 and TRBJ2-5; TRBD1 matches at 8 bases. The CDR3 loop spans 15 amino acids. Germline trimming cut 8 bases from V and 1 base from J; bases unmatched to any gene: 9. Germline V CDR1 and CDR2: MNHEY, SVGAGI. CDR3 in amino acids: CASSRGQALQETQYF. The CDR3 nucleotides read TGTGCCAGCTCTCGGGGACAGGCGCTCCAAGAGACCCAGTACTTC.

The rearrangement links TRBV6-6 to TRBJ2-5, with D possibly matching TRBD1 (5 bases). Trimming took 5 bases from V and 9 from J, leaving 22 bases between them. Germline-derived CDR1 and CDR2 are MNHNY and SVGAGI (reference sequence). The CDR3 is made up of 15 amino acids. CDR3 DNA sequence: TGTGCCAGCAGTCAACAGGCAGGGAAATTAATGGCCCAGTACTTC. Translating gives CASSQQAGKLMAQYF.

This sequence joins TRBV25-1 and TRBJ2-5; 7 bases fit TRBD1. V lost 8 bases, J lost 11 bases, and 14 bases stayed unmatched. This CDR3 spans 13 amino acids. CDR1 is MGHDK, CDR2 SYGVNS, per germline. In DNA, the CDR3 is TGTGCCAGCCGACGGCCCGCTACAGGGGCGCAGTACTTC. Protein product: CASRRPATGAQYF.

The V call is TRBV6-1, the J call TRBJ2-4, with D unresolved. Looked up from germline, CDR1 is MNHNS and CDR2 is SASEGT. V lost 1 base and J lost 4, with 11 bases in between. The CDR3 length is 15 residues. CDR3 residues: CASSEGDQAKNIQYF. The CDR3 nucleotides read TGTGCCAGCAGTGAAGGCGACCAGGCTAAAAACATTCAGTACTTC.